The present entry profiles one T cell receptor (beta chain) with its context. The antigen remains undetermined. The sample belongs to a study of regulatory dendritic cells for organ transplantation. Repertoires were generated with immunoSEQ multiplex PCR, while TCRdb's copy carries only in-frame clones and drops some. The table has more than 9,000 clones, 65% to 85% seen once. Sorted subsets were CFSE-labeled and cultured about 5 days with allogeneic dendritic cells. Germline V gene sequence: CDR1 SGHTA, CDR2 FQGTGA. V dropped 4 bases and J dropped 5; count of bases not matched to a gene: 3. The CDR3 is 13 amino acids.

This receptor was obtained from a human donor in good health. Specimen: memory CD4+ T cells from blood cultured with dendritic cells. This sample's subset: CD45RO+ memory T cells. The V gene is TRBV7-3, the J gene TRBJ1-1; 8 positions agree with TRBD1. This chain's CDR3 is CASSSTGATEAFF. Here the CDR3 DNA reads TGTGCCAGCAGCTCGACAGGGGCGACTGAAGCTTTCTTT.